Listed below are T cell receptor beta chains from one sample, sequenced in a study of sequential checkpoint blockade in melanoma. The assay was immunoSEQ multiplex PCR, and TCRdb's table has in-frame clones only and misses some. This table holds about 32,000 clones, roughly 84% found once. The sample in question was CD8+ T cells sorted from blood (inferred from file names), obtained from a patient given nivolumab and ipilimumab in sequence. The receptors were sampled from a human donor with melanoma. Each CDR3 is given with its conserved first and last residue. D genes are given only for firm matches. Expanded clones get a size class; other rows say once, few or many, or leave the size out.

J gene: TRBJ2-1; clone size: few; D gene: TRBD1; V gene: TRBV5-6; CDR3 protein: CASSLAGTGRYEQFF; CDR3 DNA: TGTGCCAGCAGCTTGGCAGGGACAGGGAGGTATGAGCAGTTCTTC
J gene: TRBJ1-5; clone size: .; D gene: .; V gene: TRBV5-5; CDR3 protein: CASSLPGTLNQPQHF; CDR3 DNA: TGTGCCAGCAGCTTGCCAGGAACGTTAAATCAGCCCCAGCATTTT
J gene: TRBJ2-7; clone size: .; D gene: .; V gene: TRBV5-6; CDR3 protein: CASRFTDSYEQYF; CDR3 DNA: TGTGCCAGCAGATTTACAGATTCCTACGAGCAGTACTTC
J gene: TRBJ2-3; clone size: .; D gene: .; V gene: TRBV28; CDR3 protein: CSCVSGPSTDTQYF; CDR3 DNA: TGTTCCTGTGTAAGCGGCCCTAGCACAGATACGCAGTATTTT
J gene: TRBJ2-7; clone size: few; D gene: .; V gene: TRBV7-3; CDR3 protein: CASSLTVGPSSYEQYF; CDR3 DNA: TGTGCCAGCAGCTTAACGGTCGGTCCGAGCTCCTACGAGCAGTACTTC
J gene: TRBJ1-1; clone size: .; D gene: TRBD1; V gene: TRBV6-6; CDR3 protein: CASTVGQRTTEAFF; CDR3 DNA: TGTGCCAGCACTGTGGGACAGCGGACCACTGAAGCTTTCTTT
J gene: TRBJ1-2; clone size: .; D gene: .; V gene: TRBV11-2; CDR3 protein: CASSLEGGYGYTF; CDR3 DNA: TGTGCCAGCAGCTTAGAGGGGGGATATGGCTACACCTTC
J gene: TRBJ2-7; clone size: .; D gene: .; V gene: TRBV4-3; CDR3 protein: CAKKAEGGYEQYF; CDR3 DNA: TGCGCCAAGAAAGCAGAGGGCGGCTACGAGCAGTACTTC
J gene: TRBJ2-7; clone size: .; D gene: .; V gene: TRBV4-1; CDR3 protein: CASSQTQGFDEQYF; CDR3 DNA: TGCGCCAGCAGCCAGACACAGGGATTCGACGAGCAGTACTTC
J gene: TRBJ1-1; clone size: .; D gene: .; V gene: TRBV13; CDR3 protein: CASSLVQLNTEAFF; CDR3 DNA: TGTGCCAGCAGCTTAGTACAGTTGAACACTGAAGCTTTCTTT
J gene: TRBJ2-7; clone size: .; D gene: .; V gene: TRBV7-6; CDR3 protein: CASSPIIASYEQYF; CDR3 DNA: TGTGCCAGCAGCCCCATTATAGCCTCCTACGAGCAGTACTTC
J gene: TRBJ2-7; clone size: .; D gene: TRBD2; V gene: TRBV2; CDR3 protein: CASSAWLAGGSYEQYF; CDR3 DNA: TGTGCCAGCAGTGCGTGGCTAGCGGGAGGGTCCTACGAGCAGTACTTC
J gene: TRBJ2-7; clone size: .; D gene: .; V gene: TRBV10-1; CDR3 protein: CATGDTSYEQYF; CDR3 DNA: TGCGCCACCGGGGACACCTCCTACGAGCAGTACTTC
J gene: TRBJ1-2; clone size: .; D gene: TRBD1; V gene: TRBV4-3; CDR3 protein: CASSHGQGDYGYTF; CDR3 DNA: TGCGCCAGCAGCCATGGACAGGGAGACTATGGCTACACCTTC
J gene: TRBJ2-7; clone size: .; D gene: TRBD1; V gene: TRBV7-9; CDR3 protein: CASSMQGQSSYEQYF; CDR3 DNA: TGTGCCAGCAGCATGCAGGGACAGTCCTCCTACGAGCAGTACTTC
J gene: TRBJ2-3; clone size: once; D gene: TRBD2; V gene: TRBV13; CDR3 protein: CASSHGGAADTQYF; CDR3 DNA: TGTGCCAGCAGCCACGGGGGGGCTGCAGATACGCAGTATTTT
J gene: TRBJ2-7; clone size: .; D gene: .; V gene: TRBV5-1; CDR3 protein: CASSLGGFYEQYF; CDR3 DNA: TGCGCCAGCAGCTTGGGCGGATTCTACGAGCAGTACTTC
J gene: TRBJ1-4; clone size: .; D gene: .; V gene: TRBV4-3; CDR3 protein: CASSRLLGGPPNEKLFF; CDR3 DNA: TGCGCCAGCAGCCGCCTGTTGGGGGGGCCTCCTAATGAAAAACTGTTTTTT
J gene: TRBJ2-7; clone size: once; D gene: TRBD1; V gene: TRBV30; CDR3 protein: CAWSATGVEQYF; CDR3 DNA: TGTGCCTGGAGTGCTACAGGGGTCGAGCAGTACTTC
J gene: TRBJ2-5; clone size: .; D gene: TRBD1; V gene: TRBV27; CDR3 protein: CASSFSGGRETQYF; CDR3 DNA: TGTGCCAGCAGTTTTTCAGGGGGCCGAGAGACCCAGTACTTC
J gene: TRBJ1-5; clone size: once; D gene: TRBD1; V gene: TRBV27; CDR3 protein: CASRKGAGNQPQHF; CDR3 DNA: TGTGCCAGCCGGAAGGGGGCTGGTAATCAGCCCCAGCATTTT
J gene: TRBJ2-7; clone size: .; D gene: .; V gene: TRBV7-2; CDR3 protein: CASSLVADSYEQYF; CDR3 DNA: TGTGCCAGCAGCTTGGTAGCGGATTCCTACGAGCAGTACTTC
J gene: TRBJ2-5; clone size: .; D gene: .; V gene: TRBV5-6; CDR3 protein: CASSFGGKGTETQYF; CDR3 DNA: TGTGCCAGCAGCTTTGGGGGGAAGGGGACAGAGACCCAGTACTTC
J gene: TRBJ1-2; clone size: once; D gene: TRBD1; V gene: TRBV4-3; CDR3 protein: CASSLGQGAWGYTF; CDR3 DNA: TGCGCCAGCAGCCTCGGACAGGGGGCTTGGGGCTACACCTTC
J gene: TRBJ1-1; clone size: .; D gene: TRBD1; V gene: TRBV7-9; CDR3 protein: CASSVFGGQKNTEAFF; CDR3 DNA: TGTGCCAGCAGTGTGTTCGGGGGACAGAAGAACACTGAAGCTTTCTTT
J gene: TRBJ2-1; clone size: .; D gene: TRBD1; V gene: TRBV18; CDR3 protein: CASSPGTGGASRNEQFF; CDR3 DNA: TGTGCCAGCTCACCCGGGACAGGGGGCGCAAGTCGAAATGAGCAGTTCTTC
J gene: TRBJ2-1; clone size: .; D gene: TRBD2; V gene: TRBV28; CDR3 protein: CASSLGRTSKDEQFF; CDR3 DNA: TGTGCCAGCAGTCTGGGGAGGACTAGTAAGGATGAGCAGTTCTTC
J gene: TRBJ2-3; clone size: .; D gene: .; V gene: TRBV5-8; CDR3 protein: CASSLIGRSTDTQYF; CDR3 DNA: TGTGCCAGCAGCTTGATCGGGAGATCCACAGATACGCAGTATTTT
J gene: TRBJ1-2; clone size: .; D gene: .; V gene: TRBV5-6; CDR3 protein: CASSLRTDYGYTF; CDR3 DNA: TGTGCCAGCAGCTTGCGAACAGACTATGGCTACACCTTC
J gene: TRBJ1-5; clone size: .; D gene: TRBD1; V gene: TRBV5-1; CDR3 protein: CASSLRGRSLQPQHF; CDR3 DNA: TGCGCCAGCAGCCTTAGGGGGCGATCGCTTCAGCCCCAGCATTTT
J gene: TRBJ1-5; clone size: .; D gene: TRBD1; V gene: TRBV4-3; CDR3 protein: CASSQEWGQGVNQPQHF; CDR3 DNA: TGCGCCAGCAGCCAAGAGTGGGGACAGGGGGTTAACCAGCCCCAGCATTTT
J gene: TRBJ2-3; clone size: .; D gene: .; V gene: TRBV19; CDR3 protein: CASSSFGGISTDTQYF; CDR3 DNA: TGTGCCAGTAGCTCTTTTGGGGGGATTAGCACAGATACGCAGTATTTT
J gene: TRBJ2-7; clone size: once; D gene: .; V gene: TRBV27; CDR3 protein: CASSFGTTLGEQYF; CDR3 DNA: TGTGCCAGCAGTTTTGGGACAACCCTGGGAGAGCAGTACTTC
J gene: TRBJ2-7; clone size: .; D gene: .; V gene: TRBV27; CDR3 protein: CASSLELSTSYEQYF; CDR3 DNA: TGTGCCAGCAGTTTAGAGCTCTCTACCTCCTACGAGCAGTACTTC
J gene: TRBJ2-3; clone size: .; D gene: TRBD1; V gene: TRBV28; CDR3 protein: CASSPQGLNIDTQYF; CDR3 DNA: TGTGCCAGCAGTCCACAGGGGTTGAATATAGATACGCAGTATTTT
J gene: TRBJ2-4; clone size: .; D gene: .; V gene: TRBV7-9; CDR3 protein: CASSLQGDIQYF; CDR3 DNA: TGTGCCAGCAGCTTACAGGGTGACATTCAGTACTTC
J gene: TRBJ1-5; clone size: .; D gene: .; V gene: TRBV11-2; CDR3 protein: CASSARHSNQPQHF; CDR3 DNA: TGTGCCAGCAGCGCCCGACATAGCAATCAGCCCCAGCATTTT
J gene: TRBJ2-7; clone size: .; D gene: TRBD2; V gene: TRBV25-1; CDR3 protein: CASSELAGGEQYF; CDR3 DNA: TGTGCCAGCAGTGAACTAGCGGGGGGCGAGCAGTACTTC
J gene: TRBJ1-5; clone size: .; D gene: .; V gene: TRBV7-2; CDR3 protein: CASSLVAVAVNQPQHF; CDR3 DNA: TGTGCCAGCAGCTTAGTGGCAGTGGCGGTTAATCAGCCCCAGCATTTT
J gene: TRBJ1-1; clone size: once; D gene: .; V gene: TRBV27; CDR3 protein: CASSLVAGETEAFF; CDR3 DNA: TGTGCCAGCAGTTTAGTGGCAGGGGAAACTGAAGCTTTCTTT
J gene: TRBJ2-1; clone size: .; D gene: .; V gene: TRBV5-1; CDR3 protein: CASSRDISYNEQFF; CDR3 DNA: TGCGCCAGCAGCCGGGACATCTCCTACAATGAGCAGTTCTTC
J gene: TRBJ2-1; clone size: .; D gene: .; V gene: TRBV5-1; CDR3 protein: CASSLYRDHPYNEQFF; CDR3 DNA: TGCGCCAGCAGCCTATACCGGGATCACCCCTACAATGAGCAGTTCTTC
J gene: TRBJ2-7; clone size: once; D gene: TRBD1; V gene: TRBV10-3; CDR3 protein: CAISAGGSYEQYF; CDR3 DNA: TGTGCCATCAGTGCAGGGGGATCCTACGAGCAGTACTTC
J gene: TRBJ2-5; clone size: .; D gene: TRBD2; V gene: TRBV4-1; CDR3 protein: CASSQSLGRGRGFLETQYF; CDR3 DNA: TGCGCCAGCAGCCAATCCCTAGGGAGGGGACGAGGGTTCTTAGAGACCCAGTACTTC
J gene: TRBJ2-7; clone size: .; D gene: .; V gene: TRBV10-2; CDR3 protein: CASSGGAGGDEQYF; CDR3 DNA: TGCGCCAGCAGTGGTGGGGCAGGTGGGGACGAGCAGTACTTC
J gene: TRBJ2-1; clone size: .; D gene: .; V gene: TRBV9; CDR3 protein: CASSFNNEQFF; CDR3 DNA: TGTGCCAGCAGCTTCAACAATGAGCAGTTCTTC
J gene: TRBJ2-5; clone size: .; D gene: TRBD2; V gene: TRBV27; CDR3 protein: CASSYTGLAGGIWEQYF; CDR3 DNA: TGTGCCAGCAGTTATACTGGTCTAGCGGGGGGTATATGGGAGCAGTACTTC
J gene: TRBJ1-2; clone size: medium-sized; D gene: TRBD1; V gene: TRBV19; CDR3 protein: CASRLGRDSNGYTF; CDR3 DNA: TGTGCCAGTAGACTAGGCCGGGACAGCAATGGCTACACCTTC
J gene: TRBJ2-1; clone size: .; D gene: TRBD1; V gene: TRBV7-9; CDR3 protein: CASSDTLGQVPTDEQFF; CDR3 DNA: TGTGCCAGCAGCGACACACTAGGACAGGTTCCCACCGATGAGCAGTTCTTC
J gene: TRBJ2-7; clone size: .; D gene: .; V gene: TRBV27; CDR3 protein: CASSLASNHEQYF; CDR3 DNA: TGTGCCAGCAGTTTGGCTAGCAACCACGAGCAGTACTTC
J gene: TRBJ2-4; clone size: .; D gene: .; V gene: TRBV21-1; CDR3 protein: CASSALQAFPFTNLAKNIQYF; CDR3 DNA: TGTGCCAGCAGCGCCCTTCAGGCCTTCCCCTTTACCAATTTAGCCAAAAACATTCAGTACTTC
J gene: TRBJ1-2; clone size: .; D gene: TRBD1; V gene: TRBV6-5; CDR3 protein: CASGGTENYGYTF; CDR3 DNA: TGTGCCAGCGGTGGGACAGAAAACTATGGCTACACCTTC
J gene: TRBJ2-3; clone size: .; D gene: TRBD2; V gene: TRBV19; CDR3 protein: CASSRTSGGSHTQYF; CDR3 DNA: TGTGCCAGTAGTCGGACTAGCGGGGGGTCCCATACGCAGTATTTT
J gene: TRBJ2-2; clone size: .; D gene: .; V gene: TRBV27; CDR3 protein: CASSLPGVTGELFF; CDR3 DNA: TGTGCCAGCAGTTTACCAGGGGTTACCGGGGAGCTGTTTTTT
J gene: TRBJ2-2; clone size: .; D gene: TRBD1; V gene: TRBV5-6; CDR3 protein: CASSTGTGGITRLFF; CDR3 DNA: TGTGCCAGCAGCACCGGGACAGGGGGTATCACCCGGCTGTTTTTT
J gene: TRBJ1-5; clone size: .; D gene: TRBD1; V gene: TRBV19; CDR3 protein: CASTPDRARNQPQHF; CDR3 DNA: TGTGCCAGTACCCCGGACAGGGCGCGCAATCAGCCCCAGCATTTT
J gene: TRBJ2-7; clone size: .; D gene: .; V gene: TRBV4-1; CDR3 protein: CASSRTGTYEQYF; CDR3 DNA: TGCGCCAGCAGCCGTACAGGAACCTACGAGCAGTACTTC
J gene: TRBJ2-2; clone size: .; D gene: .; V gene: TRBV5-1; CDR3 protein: CASKASRGLNTGELFF; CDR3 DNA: TGCGCCAGCAAGGCTAGCCGGGGACTTAACACCGGGGAGCTGTTTTTT
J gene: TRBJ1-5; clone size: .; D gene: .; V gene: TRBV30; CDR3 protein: CAWSIGGDQPQHF; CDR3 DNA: TGTGCCTGGAGTATAGGGGGGGATCAGCCCCAGCATTTT
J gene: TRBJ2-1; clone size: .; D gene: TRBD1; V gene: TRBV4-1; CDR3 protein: CASSQPDRGSYNEQFF; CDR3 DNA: TGCGCCAGCAGCCAACCGGACAGGGGCTCCTACAATGAGCAGTTCTTC